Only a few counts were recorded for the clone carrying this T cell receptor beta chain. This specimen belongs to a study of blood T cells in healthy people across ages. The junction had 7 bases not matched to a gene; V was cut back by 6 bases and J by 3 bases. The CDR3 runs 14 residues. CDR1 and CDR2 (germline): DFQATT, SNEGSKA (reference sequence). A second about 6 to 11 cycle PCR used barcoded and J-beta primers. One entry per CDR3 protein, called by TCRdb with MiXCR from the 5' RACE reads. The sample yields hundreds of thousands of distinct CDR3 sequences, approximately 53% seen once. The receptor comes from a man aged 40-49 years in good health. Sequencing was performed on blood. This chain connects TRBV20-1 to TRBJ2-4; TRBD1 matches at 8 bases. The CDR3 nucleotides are TGCAGTGCCTCGGGCGGGACAGGCAAAAACATTCAGTACTTC. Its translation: CSASGGTGKNIQYF.